Listed here are 4 T cell receptor beta chains from one sample, sequenced in a study of CDR3 diversity in severe acne. TCRdb itself ran the PCR reads through MiXCR, one entry per CDR3 protein. The sample has tens of thousands of distinct CDR3 sequences, 45% to 55% seen once. Sequencing used blood. The receptor source for this set is a male donor in good health, without acne.

The CDR3 region has the DNA TGTGCCAGCAGCTTAGTCGGCAGGGGGGACGAGCAGTACTTC. Its translation: CASSLVGRGDEQYF. J is TRBJ2-7 and V is TRBV2; weak D call: TRBD1 (7 bases). The CDR3 is 14 amino acids. CDR1 is SNHLY, CDR2 FYNNEI, per germline. V lost 6 bases to trimming and J lost 5 bases, with 17 bases between them.

The chain is built from TRBV25-1 and TRBJ1-2, with 8 nucleotides matching TRBD1. The CDR3 totals 14 residues. CDR1 and CDR2 (germline): MGHDK, SYGVNS. The trim removed 4 bases at V and 4 bases at J, leaving 5 bases unmatched. In nucleotides, the CDR3 is TGTGCCAGCAGTGCTCAGACAGGGGTCTATGGCTACACCTTC. It codes for CASSAQTGVYGYTF.

This clonotype was counted at least ten times. This chain uses TRBV3-1 with TRBJ2-7, with 7 bases aligning to TRBD1. The trim removed 4 bases at V and 0 bases at J, leaving 3 bases unmatched. In germline, CDR1 is LGHDT, CDR2 YNNKEL (reference sequence). The CDR3 extends over 14 amino acids. CDR3 bases: TGTGCCAGCAGCCGAGGGACAGCCTCCTACGAGCAGTACTTC. Its protein is CASSRGTASYEQYF.

About this clonotype: One end of the junction is discordant with germline, which a read error may explain. The V and J genes are TRBV19 and TRBJ2-7; the D gene is possibly TRBD1 (5 bases). CDR1 is LNHDA and CDR2 is SQIVND in the germline V gene (reference sequence). The CDR3 length is 15 residues. DNA for the CDR3: TGCGCCAGTAGTGTCGTTGGTCAGGGTGACGACGGGCAGTACTTC. Protein sequence: CASSVVGQGDDGQYF.